The entry below describes one T cell receptor (beta chain). Its antigen is undetermined. This record comes from a study of cytomegalovirus exposure and HLA in healthy donors. Study context: A preliminary data release comprised 70 million to 95 million unique TCRs obtained from HLA-typed donors. Study outcomes and limitations: The availability of immune exposure information extended only to CMV serostatus. Roughly uniform depth of sequencing across donors was assumed in presence/absence analyses.

Whereas donors were nominally healthy upon sampling, unrecorded immune exposures were probable. V shed 1 base and J 3 bases; nucleotides not matched to a gene: 4. The CDR3 consists of 15 residues. Looked up from germline, CDR1 is MDHEN and CDR2 is SYDVKM. The study ran its PCR with 60 Vbeta and 13 Jbeta primers. Profiling relied on immunoSEQ multiplex PCR, and the TCRdb table lists in-frame clones only, not all of them. The table shows 160,000 or so clones, with 81% occurring only once. The sequenced sample was PBMCs. The V call is TRBV28, the J call TRBJ2-7, with 9 bases matching TRBD2. This clonotype was obtained from a woman aged 45-65 years in good health and CMV-seronegative. DNA of the CDR3: TGTGCCAGCAGTTTATACGGGCGGGAGGGCTACGAGCAGTACTTC. Protein sequence: CASSLYGREGYEQYF. Full variable domain (remainder filled in from reference TRBV28 and TRBJ2-7): DVKVTQSSRYLVKRTGEKVFLECVQDMDHENMFWYRQDPGLGLRLIYFSYDVKMKEKGDIPEGYSVSREKKERFSLILESASTNQTSMYLCASSLYGREGYEQYFGPGTRLTVT.